A single sample is the source of the 2 T cell receptor beta chains below, sequenced in a study of shared clonotypes between healthy human individuals. The protocol was immunoSEQ multiplex PCR, while the TCRdb copy is restricted to in-frame clones and leaves out a portion. This table holds 190,000 or so clones, approximately 61% found once. Material for sequencing was memory CD4+ T cells sorted from blood. Documented subset: CD45RA-negative fraction. Source of these receptors: a man aged 30 to 45 in good health.

There are a few counts of this clone. The chain joins TRBV5-1 to TRBJ2-7; perhaps TRBD2 as D (5 bases). With 3 bases removed from V and 7 bases from J, the gap between germline ends came to 11 bases. The germline gives CDR1 SGHRS, CDR2 YFSETQ. The CDR3 sequence is 12 residues long. The CDR3 sequence: CASSSDWREQYF. DNA for the CDR3: TGCGCCAGCAGCTCGGACTGGCGGGAGCAGTACTTC.

The chain recombines TRBV7-2 with TRBJ1-2; a weak D match, TRBD1 (5 bases). Germline V gene data show CDR1 as SGHTA and CDR2 as FQGNSA. CDR3 length: 12 amino acids. The V end lost 7 bases, the J end lost 8 bases, and 14 bases lay between the germline ends. The CDR3 region is CASKGQGRGYTF. CDR3 nucleotides: TGTGCCAGCAAGGGGCAGGGCAGGGGCTACACCTTC. Looking up the rest from reference TRBV7-2 and TRBJ1-2 gives the full variable domain: GAGVSQSPSNKVTEKGKDVELRCDPISGHTALYWYRQSLGQGLEFLIYFQGNSAPDKSGLPSDRFSAERTGGSVSTLTIQRTQQEDSAVYLCASKGQGRGYTFGSGTRLTVV.